This TCR beta chain was captured in a study of cytomegalovirus exposure and HLA in healthy donors. Study-level points and caveats: Among TCR beta chains of equal frequency, HLA-associated ones were more clonally expanded in a later analysis. When analyzed later, a missense DCLRE1C variant was found to be linked to TCR beta V- and J-gene trimming. Most subjects' HLA-A and HLA-B alleles were reportedly predicted from TCR beta sequences.

The CDR3 runs 15 residues. From germline, CDR1 is SGHAT and CDR2 FQNNGV. V was pared by 3 bases and J by 2 bases, with 5 bases of the junction left unmatched. Samples came from healthy bone marrow donors. In the case of this clone: Its antigen is still unknown.

PCR used 60 Vbeta primers and 13 Jbeta primers. Here immunoSEQ multiplex PCR was the method, and the copy in TCRdb shows in-frame clones only, minus some. The sample has under 40,000 clones, more than 85% seen once. Material for sequencing was PBMCs. The rearrangement links TRBV11-2 to TRBJ2-3, with 7 bases fitting TRBD1. The sequence was collected from a woman aged 18-30 years in good health and CMV-seronegative. The CDR3 nucleotides are TGTGCCAGCAGCTTTCGTGACAGGGACACAGATACGCAGTATTTT. This codes for CASSFRDRDTDTQYF.